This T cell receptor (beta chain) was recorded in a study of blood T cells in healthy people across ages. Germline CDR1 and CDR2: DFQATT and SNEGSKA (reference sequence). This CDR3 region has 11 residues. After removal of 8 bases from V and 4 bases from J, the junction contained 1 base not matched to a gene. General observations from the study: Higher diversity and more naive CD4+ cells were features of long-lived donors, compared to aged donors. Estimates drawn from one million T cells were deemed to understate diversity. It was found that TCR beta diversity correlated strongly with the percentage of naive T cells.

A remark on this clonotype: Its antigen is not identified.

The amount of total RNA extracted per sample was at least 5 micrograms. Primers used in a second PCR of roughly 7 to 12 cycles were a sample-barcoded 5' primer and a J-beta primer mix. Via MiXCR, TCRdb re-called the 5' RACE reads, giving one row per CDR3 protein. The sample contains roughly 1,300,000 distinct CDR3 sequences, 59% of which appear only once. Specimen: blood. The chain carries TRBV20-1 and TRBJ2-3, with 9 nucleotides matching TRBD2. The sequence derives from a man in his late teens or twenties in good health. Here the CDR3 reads CSQREADTQYF. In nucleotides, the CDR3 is TGCAGTCAGCGGGAGGCAGATACGCAGTATTTT.